This TCR beta chain was sequenced during a study of CD8+ T cells in alopecia areata listed by TCRdb under 2018. For the wider study: Treated patients were enrolled in an open-label pilot trial of oral tofacitinib at 5 to 10 mg twice daily for moderate-to-severe alopecia areata. In humans, TCRbeta sequencing was performed on scalp tissue and on sorted CD4+ and CD8+ peripheral blood T cells from healthy controls and from patients with patchy or totalis/universalis alopecia areata. The SALT score, which quantifies the percentage of affected scalp surface area, was used to measure disease severity in treated patients. High-throughput TCRbeta sequencing was used to examine T cell clonal expansion in alopecia areata in both the C3H/HeJ mouse model and human patients. Clonality in the scalp was compared among normal scalp (n=4), patchy alopecia areata scalp (n=8), and alopecia totalis/universalis scalp (n=8). Patients received tofacitinib for 6 to 18 months and were then followed off drug for 6 months to check for delayed response and recurrence. TCRbeta CDR3 regions were amplified by immunoSEQ multiplex PCR using 35 Vbeta forward and 13 Jbeta reverse primers. RNA was extracted with the PAXgene miRNA kit for fixed scalp, the miRNeasy kit for PBMCs, and the RNeasy kit for mouse skin. Tofacitinib-treated patients had biopsies at baseline and at 4 and 24 weeks of treatment, with a later scalp biopsy in several patients.

The library relied on the immunoSEQ multiplex PCR assay. RNA was extracted from all samples and reverse transcribed into cDNA as template for TCR sequencing. First-strand cDNA was synthesized with SuperScript III using a 2:1 mix of oligo-dT and random hexamers. A synthetic immune receptor repertoire was used to assess amplification bias, and residual bias was removed computationally. The original methods were these. After raw reads were preprocessed to remove errors, the CDR3 was defined following IMGT conventions as running from the conserved cysteine to phenylalanine. Clonality was computed as 1 minus the Shannon entropy, with the entropy normalized by log2 of the number of productive unique TCRs. CD4 or CD8 identity of scalp clones was inferred by cross-referencing scalp TCRbeta sequences with sorted blood CD4 and CD8 repertoires. TCRdb obtained this table from immuneACCESS and retained in-frame rearrangements with V and J assigned. These tables miss some clones; where compared with another copy, unresolved V genes account for less than half of the shortfall, and the remainder is unexplained. V and J calls and clone size follow that table, whereas D and trimming were derived from the DNA. This sample has 130,000 to 150,000 clones in its table, and about four fifths of those were observed once. The ten top clones hold roughly 25% of the sample.

The paper's findings and limits, for the study overall: Unlike mouse skin, where gammadelta T cells dominate, normal human skin contains resident alphabeta T cells that get sequenced too, which complicates analysis of the scalp TCR repertoire. Because the treated cohort was small and included a single nonresponder, larger studies are needed to assess links between baseline CD8+ expansion and response. Shared TCR sequences between patients were less evident than in mice, which may be partly attributable to HLA diversity in the patient population. Tofacitinib significantly lowered scalp clonality and the number of expanded CD8+ clones among the top 100 scalp clones. During tofacitinib treatment, many expanded lesional clones remained in scalp and blood, and this persistence may partly explain relapse after treatment is stopped. Compared with normal scalp, lesional scalp had higher clonality and more expanded CD8+ clones, particularly in alopecia totalis/universalis, a pattern that suggests antigenic drive.

The sample's time point, from its label and the paper: roughly 27 days on oral tofacitinib. The sample's treatment or condition, from its label and the paper: oral pan-JAK inhibitor, 5-10 mg twice daily. Lesional scalp punch biopsies and peripheral blood were collected from alopecia areata patients. PBMCs were separated by density centrifugation and stained for CD3, CD4 and CD8, after which CD4+ and CD8+ T cells were sorted on a FACSAria. On this clone itself: What antigen it recognizes has not been identified. Base-call qualities are not available, and no considerably larger clone is one nucleotide away.

The sample consisted of CD8+ T cells sorted from blood, taken at week 4, from a patient treated with tofacitinib. This clonotype was sampled from a human donor with alopecia areata.

The DNA sequence is TGTGCCTGGGGCCCGGGACAGGGGGCAGATACGCAGTATTTT. It translates as CAWGPGQGADTQYF. Rearrangement joined TRBV30 to TRBJ2-3; 11 central nucleotides agree with TRBD1. The CDR3, from cysteine to phenylalanine, totals 14 residues. Just the 42-base CDR3 DNA is kept, in frame starting at base 1. CDR1 and CDR2, looked up from the germline V gene (reference sequence), are GTSNPN and SVGIG. Unmatched junction bases come to 5, with V trimmed by 5 bases and J by 4 bases.